A single sample gave rise to the 18 T cell receptor beta chains below, sequenced in a study of shared clonotypes between healthy human individuals. Method: immunoSEQ multiplex PCR; TCRdb's copy keeps in-frame clones and lacks some. This sample has hundreds of thousands of clones, with around 73% found just once. Sample: memory CD4+ T cells sorted from blood. The subset is: CD45RA-negative fraction. These receptors came from a woman aged 25 to 45 in good health.

The V call is TRBV10-1, the J call TRBJ2-2, with 7 bases fitting TRBD1. This CDR3 comprises 15 residues. Germline V gene sequence: CDR1 WNHNN, CDR2 SYGVQD (reference sequence). The trim removed 5 bases at V and 0 bases at J, leaving 3 bases unmatched. CDR3 sequence reads: CASSWTGTNTGELFF. DNA for the CDR3: TGCGCCAGCAGTTGGACAGGCACGAACACCGGGGAGCTGTTTTTT.

The chain recombines TRBV7-9 with TRBJ1-1, with 7 bases that match TRBD1. Germline-derived CDR1 and CDR2 are SEHNR and FQNEAQ (reference sequence). V lost 0 bases, J lost 4 bases, and 5 bases stayed unmatched. The CDR3 is made up of 15 amino acids. The DNA of the CDR3 is TGTGCCAGCAGCTTAGCGACAGGGACGGGCACTGAAGCTTTCTTT. Its translation is CASSLATGTGTEAFF.

This clone was observed a few times. The chain employs TRBV16 and TRBJ1-3; no clear D. CDR1 and CDR2 (germline): KGHSY, FQNENV. There are 18 residues in the CDR3. V lost 0 bases and J lost 2, with 17 bases in between. CDR3 in DNA: TGTGCCAGCAGCCAATCGATGTCCTCCCCGAGCCCTGGAAACACCATATATTTT. Amino acid sequence: CASSQSMSSPSPGNTIYF.

This sequence joins TRBV7-8 and TRBJ2-5; TRBD1 might be the D (6 bases). CDR3 length: 17 residues. V was trimmed by 4 bases and J by 7 bases, leaving 25 bases between them. Germline V gene data show CDR1 as SGHVS and CDR2 as FQNEAQ. DNA for the CDR3: TGTGCCAGCAGCTCGTACAGGGTCCCAGGTAAAGCAGGGACCCAGTACTTC. Its protein product is CASSSYRVPGKAGTQYF.

The chain joins TRBV27 to TRBJ1-6; a weak D match, TRBD1 (6 bases). The germline gives CDR1 MNHEY, CDR2 SMNVEV (reference sequence). Trimming took 4 bases from V and 8 from J, leaving 12 bases between them. The CDR3 is 14 amino acids. CDR3 in amino acids: CASSWQGMDSPLHF. The CDR3 DNA sequence: TGTGCCAGCAGTTGGCAGGGGATGGATTCACCCCTCCACTTT.

This clone has more than one count but fewer than ten. This chain uses TRBV28 with TRBJ1-6; 7 bases match TRBD1. Germline CDR1 and CDR2: MDHEN and SYDVKM. This CDR3 contains 16 residues. Trimming cost V 3 bases and J 6 bases; bases outside gene matches: 8. CDR3 region: CASSFDRDRLNSPLHF. CDR3 DNA sequence: TGTGCCAGCAGTTTCGACAGGGATCGGCTTAATTCACCCCTCCACTTT.

The chain recombines TRBV18 with TRBJ2-6; a weak D match, TRBD1 (6 bases). Per germline, CDR1 KGHSH and CDR2 LQKENI. This CDR3 comprises 18 residues. V was clipped by 0 bases and J by 0 bases, with 12 bases between them. The CDR3 nucleotides read TGTGCCAGCTCACCACCGGACAGCTTTAACTCTGGGGCCAACGTCCTGACTTTC. Translated, it gives CASSPPDSFNSGANVLTF. The whole variable domain, filled in from reference TRBV18 and TRBJ2-6, reads NAGVMQNPRHLVRRRGQEARLRCSPMKGHSHVYWYRQLPEEGLKFMVYLQKENIIDESGMPKERFSAEFPKEGPSILRIQQVVRGDSAAYFCASSPPDSFNSGANVLTFGAGSRLTVL.

Details on this clone: Other DNA sequences in this specimen translate into the identical CDR3. The rearrangement links TRBV6-1 to TRBJ2-7, with D tentatively TRBD1 (6 bases). The CDR3 spans 14 residues. Germline V lookup: CDR1 MNHNS, CDR2 SASEGT. V shed 2 bases and J shed 0 bases, with 8 bases lying between them. CDR3 region: CASSEQGISYEQYF. CDR3 nucleotide sequence: TGTGCCAGCAGTGAACAGGGGATCTCCTACGAGCAGTACTTC.

This clone has just a few counts. The chain links TRBV6-5 to TRBJ1-5, with D maybe TRBD1 (5 bases). The CDR3 loop spans 12 amino acids. Germline CDR1 reads MNHEY; CDR2 reads SVGAGI. V was pared by 8 bases and J by 11 bases, with 16 bases between. CDR3 DNA sequence: TGTGCCAGCTGGGACCGTCGCGGGGCCCAGCATTTT. Translating gives CASWDRRGAQHF.

The chain employs TRBV21-1 and TRBJ2-7; TRBD2, the table's D call, was not compared with the DNA. TRBV21-1 corresponds to a pseudogene. The CDR3 extends over 17 amino acids. For the CDR3, the DNA is TGTGCCAGCAGCAAAGGCCCTAGCGGGAGTGACATCTACGAGCAGTACTTC. As protein: CASSKGPSGSDIYEQYF.

CDR3 sequence reads: CASSPGSRGTEAFF. The CDR3 nucleotides read TGTGCCAGCAGCCCGGGATCTCGGGGGACTGAAGCTTTCTTT. The chain employs TRBV7-9 and TRBJ1-1; a weak D match, TRBD1 (5 bases). CDR1 is SEHNR and CDR2 is FQNEAQ in the germline V gene (reference sequence). The germline V and J ends were trimmed by 5 bases and 5 bases, with 15 bases remaining between them. The CDR3 has 14 residues.

The rearrangement joins TRBV10-3 to TRBJ1-1; no definite D call. The CDR3 loop spans 12 amino acids. The germline V gene encodes CDR1 ENHRY and CDR2 SYGVKD. V was cut by 10 bases and J by 5 bases, with 14 bases left in between. The CDR3 bases are TGTGCCACGGGGAGGGTTGAAACTGAAGCTTTCTTT. Amino acid sequence: CATGRVETEAFF.

This chain uses TRBV30 with TRBJ1-5, with D uncertain. CDR1 is GTSNPN and CDR2 is SVGIG in the germline V gene (reference sequence). Trimming stripped 0 bases from V and 4 bases from J, with 13 bases between. The CDR3 covers 15 residues. CDR3 loop: CAWSVPVGVNQPQHF. CDR3 nucleotides: TGTGCCTGGAGTGTACCCGTTGGAGTGAATCAGCCCCAGCATTTT. The variable domain in full, completed from reference TRBV30 and TRBJ1-5, reads SQTIHQWPATLVQPVGSPLSLECTVEGTSNPNLYWYRQAAGRGLQLLFYSVGIGQISSEVPQNLSASRPQDRQFILSSKKLLLSDSGFYLCAWSVPVGVNQPQHFGDGTRLSIL.

This chain links TRBV10-3 with TRBJ2-7; 13 nucleotides align to TRBD2. The J segment lost 5 bases and the V segment lost 4 bases, leaving 5 bases of the junction unmatched. The CDR3 length is 15 residues. The germline V gene has CDR1 ENHRY and CDR2 SYGVKD. The CDR3 loop is CAISGLAGGADEQYF. The CDR3 nucleotides are TGTGCCATCAGTGGACTAGCGGGAGGAGCGGACGAGCAGTACTTC.

Turning to this clone: A single base is all that separates this from a far larger clone, so a read error is likely. This sample includes further DNA sequences coding for the same CDR3. In DNA form, the CDR3 reads TGTGCCAGCAGCTTAGCGGGAGCAGATACGCAGTATTTT. Its protein is CASSLAGADTQYF. The chain links TRBV11-2 to TRBJ2-3; weak D call: TRBD2 (6 bases). This CDR3 region has 13 residues. From germline, CDR1 is SGHAT and CDR2 FQNNGV. V was clipped by 1 base and J by 4 bases, with 6 bases between them.

This chain connects TRBV5-6 to TRBJ2-2; the D gene is possibly TRBD2 (6 bases). The V gene's germline CDR1 is SGHDT and CDR2 YYEEEE. The ends were cut back, 3 bases at V and 8 bases at J, with 17 bases in the middle. The CDR3 contains 15 residues. The DNA of the CDR3 is TGTGCCAGCAGCTCTTTCGTGGCGGGACGTGGGGAGCTGTTTTTT. Amino acid sequence: CASSSFVAGRGELFF.

This clone was seen a few times. The rearrangement links TRBV5-1 to TRBJ1-2; 12 positions agree with TRBD1. V shed 3 bases and J 7 bases; nucleotides not matched to a gene: 4. Per the germline V gene, CDR1 is SGHRS and CDR2 is YFSETQ. The CDR3 has 14 amino acids. CDR3 residues: CASSWDRGQGGYTF. The CDR3 DNA sequence: TGCGCCAGCAGCTGGGACAGGGGGCAAGGTGGCTACACCTTC.

The V and J genes are TRBV6-1 and TRBJ2-1; a weak D match, TRBD2 (6 bases). The germline gives CDR1 MNHNS, CDR2 SASEGT. V lost 4 bases and J 10 bases, leaving 14 bases between the germline ends. This CDR3 has 13 amino acids. The chain's CDR3 is CASSVAPGAEQFF. As DNA, the CDR3 is TGTGCCAGCAGTGTAGCTCCGGGAGCCGAGCAGTTCTTC.